The 2 T cell receptor beta chains below were found in one sample sequenced in a study of response to subunit inactivated influenza vaccine. Each CDR3 protein is one row after TCRdb ran MiXCR on the RT-PCR reads. The sample has approximately 700,000 distinct CDR3 sequences; 15% to 18% are singletons. Material: PBMCs from blood, obtained roughly 12 days after vaccination. The receptors shown here come from a middle-aged man who received an inactivated influenza vaccine.

This clonotype was found once. The rearrangement joins TRBV6-1 to TRBJ2-6; D is ambiguous. CDR1 is MNHNS and CDR2 is SASEGT in the germline V gene. With 6 bases removed from V and 1 base from J, the gap between germline ends came to 22 bases. This CDR3 region has 19 residues. The CDR3 sequence is CASRVSRANTKSGANVLTF. CDR3 coding DNA: TGTGCCAGCAGAGTGTCCCGGGCCAACACCAAATCTGGGGCCAACGTCCTGACTTTC.

Only a few counts were recorded for this clonotype. The CDR3 region is CASSSLGRGPYEQYF. CDR3 bases: TGTGCCAGCAGCTCCCTGGGCAGGGGACCCTACGAGCAGTACTTC. The chain uses TRBV7-2 and TRBJ2-7, with D maybe TRBD1 (6 bases). V was shortened by 4 bases and J by 2 bases, with 15 bases between the two germline ends. Germline-derived CDR1 and CDR2 are SGHTA and FQGNSA. The CDR3 extends over 15 amino acids.